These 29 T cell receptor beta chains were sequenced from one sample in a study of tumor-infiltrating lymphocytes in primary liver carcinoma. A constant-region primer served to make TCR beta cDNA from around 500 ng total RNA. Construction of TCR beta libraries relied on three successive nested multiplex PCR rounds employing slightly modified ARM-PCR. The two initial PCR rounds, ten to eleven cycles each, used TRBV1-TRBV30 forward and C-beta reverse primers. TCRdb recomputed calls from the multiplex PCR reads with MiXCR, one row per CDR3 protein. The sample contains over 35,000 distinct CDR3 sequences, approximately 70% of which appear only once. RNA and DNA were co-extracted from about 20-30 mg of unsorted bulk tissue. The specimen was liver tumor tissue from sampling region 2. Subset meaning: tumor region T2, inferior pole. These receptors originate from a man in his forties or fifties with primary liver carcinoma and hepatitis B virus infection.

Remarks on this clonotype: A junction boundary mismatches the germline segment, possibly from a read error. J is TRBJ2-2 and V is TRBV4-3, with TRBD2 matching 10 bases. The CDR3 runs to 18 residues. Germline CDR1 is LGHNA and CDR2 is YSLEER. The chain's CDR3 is CASSQDSPGLACLGEPFF. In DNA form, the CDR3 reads TGCGCCAGCAGCCAGGATAGCCCGGGACTAGCGTGCCTGGGGGAGCCGTTTTTT.

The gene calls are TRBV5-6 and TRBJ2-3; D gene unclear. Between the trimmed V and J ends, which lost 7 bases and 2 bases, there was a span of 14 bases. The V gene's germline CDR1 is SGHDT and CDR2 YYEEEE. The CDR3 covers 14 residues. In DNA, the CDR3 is TGTGCCAGCGGCCTGTCCGGTAACACAGATACGCAGTATTTT. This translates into CASGLSGNTDTQYF. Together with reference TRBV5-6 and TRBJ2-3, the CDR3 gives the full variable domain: DAGVTQSPTHLIKTRGQQVTLRCSPKSGHDTVSWYQQALGQGPQFIFQYYEEEERQRGNFPDRFSGHQFPNYSSELNVNALLLGDSALYLCASGLSGNTDTQYFGPGTRLTVL.

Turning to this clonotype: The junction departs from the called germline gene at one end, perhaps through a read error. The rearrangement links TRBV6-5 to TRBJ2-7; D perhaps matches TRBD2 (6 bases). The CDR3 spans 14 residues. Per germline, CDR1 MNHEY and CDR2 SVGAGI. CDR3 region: CASSAAGCGYGQYF. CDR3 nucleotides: TGTGCCAGCAGCGCGGCGGGGTGCGGGTACGGGCAGTACTTC.

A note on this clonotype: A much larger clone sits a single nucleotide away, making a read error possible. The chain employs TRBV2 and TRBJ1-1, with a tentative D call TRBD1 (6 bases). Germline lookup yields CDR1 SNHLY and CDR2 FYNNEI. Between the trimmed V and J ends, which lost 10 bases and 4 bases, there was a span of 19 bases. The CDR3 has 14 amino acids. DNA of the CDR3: TGTGCCATCATCCTGGTACAGGGAAGCACTGAAGCTTTCTTT. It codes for CAIILVQGSTEAFF. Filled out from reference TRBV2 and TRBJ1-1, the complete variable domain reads EPEVTQTPSHQVTQMGQEVILRCVPISNHLYFYWYRQILGQKVEFLVSFYNNEISEKSEIFDDQFSVERPDGSNFTLKIRSTKLEDSAMYFCAIILVQGSTEAFFGQGTRLTVV.

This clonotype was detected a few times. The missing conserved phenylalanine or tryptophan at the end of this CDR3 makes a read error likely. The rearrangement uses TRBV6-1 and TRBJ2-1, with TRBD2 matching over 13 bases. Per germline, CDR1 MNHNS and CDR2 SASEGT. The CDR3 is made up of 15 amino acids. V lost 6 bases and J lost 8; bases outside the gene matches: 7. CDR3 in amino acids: CASRWGLAGLYEQFL. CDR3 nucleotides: TGTGCCAGCAGATGGGGACTAGCGGGGCTTTATGAGCAGTTCCTC.

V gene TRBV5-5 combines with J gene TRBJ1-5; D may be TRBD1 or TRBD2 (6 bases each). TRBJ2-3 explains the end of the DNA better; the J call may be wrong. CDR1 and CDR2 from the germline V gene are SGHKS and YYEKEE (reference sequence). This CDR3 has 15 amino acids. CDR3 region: CASSQIPGDNQPQYF. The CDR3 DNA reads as TGTGCCAGCAGCCAAATACCGGGGGACAATCAACCCCAGTATTTT.

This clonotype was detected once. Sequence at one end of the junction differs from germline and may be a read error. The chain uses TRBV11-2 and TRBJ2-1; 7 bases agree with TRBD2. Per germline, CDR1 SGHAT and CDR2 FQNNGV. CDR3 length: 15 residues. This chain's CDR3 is CASSFSGPVDNEQFF. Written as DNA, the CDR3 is TGCGCCAGCAGCTTTAGCGGGCCAGTCGACAACGAGCAGTTCTTC. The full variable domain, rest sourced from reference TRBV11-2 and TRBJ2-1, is EAGVAQSPRYKIIEKRQSVAFWCNPISGHATLYWYQQILGQGPKLLIQFQNNGVVDDSQLPKDRFSAERLKGVDSTLKIQPAKLEDSAVYLCASSFSGPVDNEQFFGPGTRLTVL.

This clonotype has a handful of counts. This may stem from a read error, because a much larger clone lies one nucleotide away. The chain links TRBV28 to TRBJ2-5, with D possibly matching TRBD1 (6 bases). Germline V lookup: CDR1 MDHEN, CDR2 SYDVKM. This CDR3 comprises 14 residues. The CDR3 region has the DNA TGTGCCAGCAGCCTCACAGGGCAGGGAGAGGCCCAGTACTTC. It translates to CASSLTGQGEAQYF.

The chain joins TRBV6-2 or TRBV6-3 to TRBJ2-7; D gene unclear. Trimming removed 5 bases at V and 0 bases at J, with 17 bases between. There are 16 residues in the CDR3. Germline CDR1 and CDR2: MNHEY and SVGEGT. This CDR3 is CASSSGRSRSSYEQYV. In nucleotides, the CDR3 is TGTGCCAGCAGTAGTGGGCGGAGCCGTAGCTCCTACGAGCAGTACGTC.

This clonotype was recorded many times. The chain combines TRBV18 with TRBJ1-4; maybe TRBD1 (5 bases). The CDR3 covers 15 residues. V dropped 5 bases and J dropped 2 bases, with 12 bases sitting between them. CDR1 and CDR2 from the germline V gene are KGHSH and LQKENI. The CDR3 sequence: CASSSNWGTNEKLFF. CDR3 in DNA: TGTGCCAGCTCATCTAATTGGGGGACTAATGAAAAACTGTTTTTT. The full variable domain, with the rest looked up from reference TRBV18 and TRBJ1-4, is NAGVMQNPRHLVRRRGQEARLRCSPMKGHSHVYWYRQLPEEGLKFMVYLQKENIIDESGMPKERFSAEFPKEGPSILRIQQVVRGDSAAYFCASSSNWGTNEKLFFGSGTQLSVL.

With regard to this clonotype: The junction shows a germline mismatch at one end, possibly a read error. The CDR3: CTSSTDSDTRELFF. The DNA for the CDR3 is TGTACCAGCAGCACAGACTCGGACACCAGGGAGCTGTTCTTT. The chain links TRBV11-2 to TRBJ2-2; either TRBD1 or TRBD2 may supply D (5 bases each). The CDR3 is 14 amino acids. Germline values: CDR1 SGHAT, CDR2 FQNNGV.

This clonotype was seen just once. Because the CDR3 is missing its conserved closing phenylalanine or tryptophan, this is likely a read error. The DNA of the CDR3 is TGTGCCACCAGTGATCCCGGGACAAAAGAGACACAGTACCTC. Its protein product is CATSDPGTKETQYL. V gene TRBV24-1 combines with J gene TRBJ2-5; weak D call: TRBD1 (6 bases). The length of the CDR3 is 14 residues. Germline CDR1 is KGHDR and CDR2 is SFDVKD.

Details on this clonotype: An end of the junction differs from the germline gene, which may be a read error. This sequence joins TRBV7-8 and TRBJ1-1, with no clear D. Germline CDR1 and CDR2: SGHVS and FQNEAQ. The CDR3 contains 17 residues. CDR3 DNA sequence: TGTGCCAGCGGCTTAAGGAAGAACATACAAATAAACGCTGAAGCTTTCTTT. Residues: CASGLRKNIQINAEAFF.

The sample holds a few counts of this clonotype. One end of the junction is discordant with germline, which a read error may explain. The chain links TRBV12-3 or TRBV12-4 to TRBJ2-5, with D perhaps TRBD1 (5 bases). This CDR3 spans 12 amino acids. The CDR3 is CVSTRARETQYF. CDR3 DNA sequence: TGTGTCAGCACCAGGGCTCGCGAGACCCAGTACTTC.

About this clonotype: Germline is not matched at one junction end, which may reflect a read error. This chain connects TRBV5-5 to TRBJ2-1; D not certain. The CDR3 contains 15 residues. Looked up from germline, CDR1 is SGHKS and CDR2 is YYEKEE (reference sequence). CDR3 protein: CARSFRLGSYNEQFF. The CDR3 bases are TGTGCCAGGAGCTTCAGACTGGGCTCCTACAATGAGCAGTTCTTC. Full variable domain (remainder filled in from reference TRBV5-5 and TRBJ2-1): DAGVTQSPTHLIKTRGQQVTLRCSPISGHKSVSWYQQVLGQGPQFIFQYYEKEERGRGNFPDRFSARQFPNYSSELNVNALLLGDSALYLCARSFRLGSYNEQFFGPGTRLTVL.

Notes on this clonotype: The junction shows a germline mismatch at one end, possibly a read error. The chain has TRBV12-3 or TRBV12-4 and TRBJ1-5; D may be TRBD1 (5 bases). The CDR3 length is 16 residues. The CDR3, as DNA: TGTGCCACCAGTCCCTCAGGACAAGGGAGGGCTCAGCCCCATCATTTT. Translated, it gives CATSPSGQGRAQPHHF.

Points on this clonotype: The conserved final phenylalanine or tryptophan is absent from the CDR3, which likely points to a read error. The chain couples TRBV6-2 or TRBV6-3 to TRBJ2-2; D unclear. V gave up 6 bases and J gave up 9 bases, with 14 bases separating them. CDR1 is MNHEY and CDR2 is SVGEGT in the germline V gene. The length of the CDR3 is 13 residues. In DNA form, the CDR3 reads TGTGCCAGCAGCTACCAACTGTTACGGGAGCTGTTTATT. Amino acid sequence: CASSYQLLRELFI.

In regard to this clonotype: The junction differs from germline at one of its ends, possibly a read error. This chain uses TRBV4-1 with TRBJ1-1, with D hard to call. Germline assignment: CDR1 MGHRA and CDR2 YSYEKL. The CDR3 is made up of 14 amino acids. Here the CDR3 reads CASSHISKDTEAFF. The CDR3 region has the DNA TGCGCCAGTAGCCACATATCTAAAGACACTGAAGCTTTCTTT.

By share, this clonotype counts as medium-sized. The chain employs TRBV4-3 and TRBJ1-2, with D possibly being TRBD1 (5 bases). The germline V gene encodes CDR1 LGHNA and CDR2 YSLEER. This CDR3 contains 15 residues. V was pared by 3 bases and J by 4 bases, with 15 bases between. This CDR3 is CASSQSPGGSYGYTF. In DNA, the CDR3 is TGCGCCAGCAGCCAGAGTCCCGGGGGATCCTATGGCTACACCTTC.

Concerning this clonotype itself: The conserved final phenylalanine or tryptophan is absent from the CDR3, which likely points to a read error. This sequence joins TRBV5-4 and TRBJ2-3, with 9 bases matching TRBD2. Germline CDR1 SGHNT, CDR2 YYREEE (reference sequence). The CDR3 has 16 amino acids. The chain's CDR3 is CASILLAGGPTDMQYY. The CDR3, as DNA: TGTGCCAGCATCTTGCTCGCGGGAGGGCCCACAGATATGCAGTATTAT.

This chain's CDR3 is CASSLAFGYDQYF. The CDR3 DNA sequence: TGTGCCAGCAGTTTGGCCTTTGGCTATGACCAGTACTTC. The chain carries TRBV28 and TRBJ2-7; no clear D gene. The CDR3 has 13 amino acids. The V gene's germline CDR1 is MDHEN and CDR2 SYDVKM. The germline V and J ends were trimmed by 3 bases and 10 bases, with 16 bases remaining between them.

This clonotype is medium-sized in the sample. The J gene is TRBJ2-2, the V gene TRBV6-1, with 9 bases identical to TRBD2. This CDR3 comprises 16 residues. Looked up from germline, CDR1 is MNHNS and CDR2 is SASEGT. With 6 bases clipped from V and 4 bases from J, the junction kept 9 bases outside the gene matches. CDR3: CASSEEAGGSTGELFF. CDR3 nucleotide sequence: TGTGCCAGCAGCGAGGAGGCGGGAGGGAGCACCGGGGAGCTGTTTTTT.

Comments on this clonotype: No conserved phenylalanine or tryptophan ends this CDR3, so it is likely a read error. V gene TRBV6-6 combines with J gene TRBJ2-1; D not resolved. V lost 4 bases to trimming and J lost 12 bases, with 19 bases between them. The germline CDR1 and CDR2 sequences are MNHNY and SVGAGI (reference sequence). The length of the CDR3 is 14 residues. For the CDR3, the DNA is TGTGCCAGCAGTTCCCGGATTACCCCCCTCGGGCAGTTCCTC. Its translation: CASSSRITPLGQFL.

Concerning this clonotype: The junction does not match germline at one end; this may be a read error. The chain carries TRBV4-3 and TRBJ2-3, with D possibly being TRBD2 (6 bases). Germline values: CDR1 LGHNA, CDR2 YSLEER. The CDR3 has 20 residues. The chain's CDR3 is CASSQDRGPTGDRSTDTQYF. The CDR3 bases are TGCGCCAGTAGCCAAGACCGTGGACCCACGGGAGATCGAAGCACAGATACGCAGTACTTT.

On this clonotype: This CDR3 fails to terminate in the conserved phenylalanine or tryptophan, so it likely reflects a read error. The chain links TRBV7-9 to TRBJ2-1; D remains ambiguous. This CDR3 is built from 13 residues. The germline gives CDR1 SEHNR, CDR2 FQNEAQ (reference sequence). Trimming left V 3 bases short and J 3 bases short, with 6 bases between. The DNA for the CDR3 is TGTGCCAGCAGCTTTAAGGGCTACAATGAGCAGTTCTTA. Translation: CASSFKGYNEQFL.

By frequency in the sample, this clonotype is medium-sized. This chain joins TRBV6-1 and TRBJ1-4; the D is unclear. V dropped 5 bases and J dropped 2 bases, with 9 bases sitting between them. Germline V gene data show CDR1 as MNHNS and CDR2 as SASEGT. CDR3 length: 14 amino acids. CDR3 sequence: CASSIMDTNEKLFF. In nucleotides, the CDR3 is TGTGCCAGCAGTATAATGGACACTAATGAAAAACTGTTTTTT.

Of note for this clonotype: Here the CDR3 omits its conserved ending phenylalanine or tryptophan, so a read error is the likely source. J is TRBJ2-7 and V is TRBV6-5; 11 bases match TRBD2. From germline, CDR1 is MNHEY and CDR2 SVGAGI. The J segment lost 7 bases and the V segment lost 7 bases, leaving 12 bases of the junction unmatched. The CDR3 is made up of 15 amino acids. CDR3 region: CASKTKTSGEGEQYS. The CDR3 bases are TGTGCCAGCAAGACGAAGACTAGCGGGGAAGGGGAGCAGTACTCC.

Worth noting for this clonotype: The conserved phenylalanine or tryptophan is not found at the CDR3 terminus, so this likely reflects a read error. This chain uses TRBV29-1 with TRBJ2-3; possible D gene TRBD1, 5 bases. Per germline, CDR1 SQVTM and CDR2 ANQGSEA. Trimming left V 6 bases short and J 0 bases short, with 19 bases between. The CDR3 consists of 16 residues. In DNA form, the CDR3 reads TGCAGCGTCGCTGGAATGGACGGACATAGCACAGATACGCAGTATATT. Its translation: CSVAGMDGHSTDTQYI.

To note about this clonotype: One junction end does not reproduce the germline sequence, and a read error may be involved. The CDR3 DNA is TGTGCCAGCAGCTACTCCGAAACTAGCGGGAGAGGGAATGAGCAGTTCTTC. Encoded protein: CASSYSETSGRGNEQFF. The genes are TRBV6-5 and TRBJ2-1, with TRBD2 matching 11 bases. This CDR3 region has 17 residues. Germline CDR1 is MNHEY and CDR2 is SVGAGI.